This is a list of T cell receptor beta chains from one sample in a study of blood T cell repertoires in COVID-19. Data came from immunoSEQ multiplex PCR; TCRdb stores just in-frame clones and leaves some out. The table records hundreds of thousands of clones, about 89% of them present only once. What was sequenced was peripheral blood. All receptors come from a man aged 40-49 years with acute or convalescent COVID-19. Both conserved end residues are part of each CDR3. The D gene is left open where the match is weak. Some rows have no size entry. The others give once, few or many, or a class for an expanded clone.

J gene	clone size	D gene	V gene	CDR3 DNA	CDR3 protein
TRBJ1-1	once	.	TRBV24-1	TGTGCCACCAGTGCACACAGGAGCAATGAAGCTTTCTTT	CATSAHRSNEAFF
TRBJ1-3	once	.	TRBV30	TGTGCCTGGAGTTCGCCCAGGACAGTCTCTGGAAACACCATATATTTT	CAWSSPRTVSGNTIYF
TRBJ2-1	.	TRBD2	TRBV29-1	TGCAGCGTCTTCAGCGGGGGGGCCGGGAGTACGTACAATGAGCAGTTCTTC	CSVFSGGAGSTYNEQFF
TRBJ2-1	.	.	TRBV12-5	TGTGCTAGTGCCAACCGAGCAAGCTCCTACAATGAGCAGTTCTTC	CASANRASSYNEQFF
TRBJ2-1	.	.	TRBV21-1	TGTGCCAGCAGCAAAATATTGCGGGAGGGCGCCTACAATGAGCAGTTCTTC	CASSKILREGAYNEQFF
TRBJ1-3	.	.	TRBV5-1	TGCGCCAGCAGCGCAATGACACCATCCTCTGGAAACACCATATATTTT	CASSAMTPSSGNTIYF
TRBJ1-2	.	TRBD1	TRBV18	TGTGCCAGCTCATCCCGACAGGGGGCGGGTAGCTATGGCTACACCTTC	CASSSRQGAGSYGYTF
TRBJ1-2	.	.	TRBV3-1/TRBV3-2	TGTGCCAGCAGCCAAGGCGGGAGTTCCGGCTACACCTTC	CASSQGGSSGYTF
TRBJ2-1	.	TRBD1	TRBV7-3	TGTGCCAGCAGCCCATCGACAGGGCCCTACAATGAGCAGTTCTTC	CASSPSTGPYNEQFF
TRBJ2-3	once	.	TRBV10-3	TGTGCCTCCAGGTGGACTGGTAGCACAGATACGCAGTATTTT	CASRWTGSTDTQYF
TRBJ1-1	few	.	TRBV6-2/TRBV6-3	TGTGCCAGCAGTTCCGGCAGGGGCACTGAAGCTTTCTTT	CASSSGRGTEAFF
TRBJ2-3	.	.	TRBV28	TGTGCCAGCAGTTTAAGGCGGTTTGGCACAGATACGCAGTATTTT	CASSLRRFGTDTQYF
TRBJ1-2	.	.	TRBV5-1	TGCGCCAGCAGCTTGACTGGGGGGGACGCTGGCTACACCTTC	CASSLTGGDAGYTF
TRBJ1-5	.	.	TRBV6-5	TGTGCCAGCAGTCCAACTGGGAGTGATCAGCCCCAGCATTTT	CASSPTGSDQPQHF
TRBJ2-7	.	TRBD2	TRBV7-9	TGTGCCAGCAGCCCTCGGACTAGCGGGCTTCTCTCCTACGAGCAGTACTTC	CASSPRTSGLLSYEQYF
TRBJ1-3	.	.	TRBV4-1	TGCGCCAGCGGACCTAGGGGGATCTCTGGAAACACCATATATTTT	CASGPRGISGNTIYF
TRBJ2-7	.	TRBD1	TRBV28	TGTGCCAGCAAATACAGGGGGCCATACGAGCAGTACTTC	CASKYRGPYEQYF
TRBJ2-7	few	TRBD2	TRBV7-8	TGTGCCAGCAGCCAGACTGCGGACTTTATAGCGGGAGTTTACGAGCAGTACTTC	CASSQTADFIAGVYEQYF
TRBJ1-5	few	.	TRBV4-1	TGCGCCAGCAGCCAGGGGAGGGGATATAGCAATCAGCCCCAGCATTTT	CASSQGRGYSNQPQHF
TRBJ1-3	.	TRBD1	TRBV12-3/TRBV12-4	TGTGCCAGCAGTCTGGGACAGGGATACACCATATATTTT	CASSLGQGYTIYF
TRBJ2-5	.	TRBD2	TRBV4-1	TGCGCCAGCAGCCAAGATTGGGCGGGGGAGGGAGAGACCCAGTACTTC	CASSQDWAGEGETQYF
TRBJ2-5	.	TRBD2	TRBV7-9	TGTGCCAGCAGCGGAGGACTAGCGGGACAAGAGACCCAGTACTTC	CASSGGLAGQETQYF
TRBJ2-4	.	TRBD1	TRBV2	TGTGCCAGCATGGGGAACAGGGGGGATAACATTCAGTACTTC	CASMGNRGDNIQYF
TRBJ1-5	.	.	TRBV19	TGTGCCAGTAGTAACCCCGGGGGAGGGAACGACTATAGCAATCAGCCCCAGCATTTT	CASSNPGGGNDYSNQPQHF
TRBJ2-1	.	.	TRBV4-2	TGTGCCAGCAGCCAAGAGGCCCAGGACTACAATGAGCAGTTCTTC	CASSQEAQDYNEQFF
TRBJ2-3	.	.	TRBV7-2	TGTGCCAGCAGCCCCATGGTAGTCCCAGATACGCAGTATTTT	CASSPMVVPDTQYF
TRBJ2-7	.	.	TRBV7-8	TGTGCCAGCAGCTTAGCTCAGGCCAGTGGAGGGACCTACGAGCAGTACTTC	CASSLAQASGGTYEQYF
TRBJ1-3	.	.	TRBV5-6	TGTGCCAGCAGCTTGGATCCTTCACAGATCTCTGGAAACACCATATATTTT	CASSLDPSQISGNTIYF
TRBJ1-3	.	TRBD1	TRBV18	TGTGCCAGCGTCACCAACCGACAGGGAGACACCATATATTTT	CASVTNRQGDTIYF
TRBJ2-1	.	.	TRBV28	TGTGCCAGCAGTTTTCGGTTCGAGCGGCCTAACAATGAGCAGTTCTTC	CASSFRFERPNNEQFF
TRBJ1-1	.	.	TRBV3-1/TRBV3-2	TGTGCCAGCAGCCCCTACCCCCAGAACACTGAAGCTTTCTTT	CASSPYPQNTEAFF
TRBJ2-1	.	TRBD2	TRBV7-3	TGTGCCAGCAGCAGACTTGCGGGAGGAACAAATGAGCAGTTCTTC	CASSRLAGGTNEQFF
TRBJ1-1	.	.	TRBV5-1	TGCGCCAGCAGCCGAGCCCGGACACAGGTCGACACTGAAGCTTTCTTT	CASSRARTQVDTEAFF
TRBJ2-1	.	TRBD1	TRBV19	TGTGCCAGTAGTAACCAATGGGACAGCTACAATGAGCAGTTCTTC	CASSNQWDSYNEQFF
TRBJ1-1	.	.	TRBV5-6	TGTGCCAGCAGCCCCCCCTCGGGGATGGGTGAAGCTTTCTTT	CASSPPSGMGEAFF
TRBJ1-1	.	.	TRBV27	TGTGCCAGCAGTTCGGGAAGCCCTGAGGCTTTCTTT	CASSSGSPEAFF
TRBJ2-7	.	.	TRBV6-6	TGTGCCAGCAGTGAGGTCGGGGTGCAGTACTTC	CASSEVGVQYF